A single sample gave rise to the 20 T cell receptor beta chains below, sequenced in a study of shared clonotypes between healthy human individuals. Here immunoSEQ multiplex PCR was the method, and the copy in TCRdb shows in-frame clones only, minus some. The top ten hold roughly 0.65% of the sample, which has under 1,100,000 clones, around 78% seen once. The sequenced material came from memory CD4+ T cells from PBMCs. Documented subset: CD45RA-negative fraction. The receptors shown here come from a man younger than 35 in good health. Some clones in this sample may be carry-over from other donors' samples.

The rearrangement joins TRBV29-1 to TRBJ2-2; 9 positions agree with TRBD2. Per germline, CDR1 SQVTM and CDR2 ANQGSEA. J was trimmed by 5 bases and V by 1 base; bases with no gene match: 5. This CDR3 is 15 amino acids long. CDR3 DNA: TGCAGCGTTGAAGGGACTAGCGCTACAACCGGGGAGCTGTTTTTT. The encoded protein is CSVEGTSATTGELFF.

This clone was seen just once. CDR3 DNA sequence: TGTGCCAGCAGTTTCCTACAGGGACCTCAGCCCCAGCATTTT. Its translation is CASSFLQGPQPQHF. The chain has TRBV28 and TRBJ1-5, with D possibly being TRBD1 (6 bases). Looked up from germline, CDR1 is MDHEN and CDR2 is SYDVKM. The CDR3 spans 14 residues. Trimming pared 3 bases from V and 6 bases from J, leaving 12 bases between.

V usage is TRBV5-6 and J usage is TRBJ2-5; D tentatively fits TRBD1 or TRBD2 (5 bases each). Looked up from germline, CDR1 is SGHDT and CDR2 is YYEEEE. This CDR3 spans 14 amino acids. Deletions cut 2 bases from V and 0 bases from J, with 8 bases between. The CDR3 sequence is CASSFGANQETQYF. In DNA form, the CDR3 reads TGTGCCAGCAGCTTCGGGGCGAACCAAGAGACCCAGTACTTC.

Only one count was recorded for this clone. The chain recombines TRBV5-8 with TRBJ2-1, with 11 bases lining up with TRBD2. V shed 0 bases and J 0 bases; nucleotides not matched to a gene: 8. The CDR3 extends over 19 amino acids. The germline V gene encodes CDR1 SGHTS and CDR2 YDEGEE. The CDR3 loop reads CASSLGVAGGQSSYNEQFF. CDR3 in DNA: TGTGCCAGCAGCTTGGGGGTAGCGGGAGGGCAGAGCTCCTACAATGAGCAGTTCTTC.

CDR3 sequence (DNA): TGTGCCTGGAGTGTACTGGGGGGGGAGCAGTACTTC. As protein: CAWSVLGGEQYF. The genes are TRBV30 and TRBJ2-7; 7 nucleotides match TRBD2. From germline, CDR1 is GTSNPN and CDR2 SVGIG (reference sequence). The CDR3 is 12 amino acids. J was trimmed by 7 bases and V by 0 bases; bases with no gene match: 3.

The gene calls are TRBV5-6 and TRBJ1-2; no definite D call. Germline V gene sequence: CDR1 SGHDT, CDR2 YYEEEE. Trimming took 2 bases from V and 4 from J, leaving 12 bases between them. The CDR3 totals 14 residues. Here the CDR3 DNA reads TGTGCCAGCAGCTTCACGGGGTTAGGCTATGGCTACACCTTC. Translated: CASSFTGLGYGYTF.

The chain recombines TRBV7-8 with TRBJ1-6; 8 positions match TRBD1. CDR1 is SGHVS and CDR2 is FQNEAQ in the germline V gene. The CDR3 covers 15 residues. V dropped 0 bases and J dropped 9; count of bases not matched to a gene: 4. CDR3 in DNA: TGTGCCAGCAGCTTAGCGGGACAGGTTGCTTCACCCCTCCACTTT. Amino acid sequence: CASSLAGQVASPLHF.

Comments on this clone: Given a much more abundant clone one base away, this may be a read error. Other DNA variants within this sample encode the same CDR3. The chain joins TRBV7-2 to TRBJ2-3; D remains unclear. Trimming removed 2 bases from V and 3 bases from J, with 0 bases in between. The CDR3 extends over 11 amino acids. Germline-derived CDR1 and CDR2 are SGHTA and FQGNSA. The CDR3 loop reads CASSLTDTQYF. As DNA, the CDR3 is TGTGCCAGCAGCTTAACAGATACGCAGTATTTT.

This sequence joins TRBV19 and TRBJ1-4, with D hard to call. The CDR3 totals 15 residues. Germline-derived CDR1 and CDR2 are LNHDA and SQIVND (reference sequence). V was trimmed by 3 bases and J by 8 bases, leaving 16 bases between them. CDR3 nucleotides: TGTGCCAGTAGTATGGGCCCAGCCGAGATCGAAAAACTGTTTTTT. Encoded protein: CASSMGPAEIEKLFF.

As concerns this clone: It differs at one base from a far larger clone, so likely a read error. V usage is TRBV7-9 and J usage is TRBJ1-3, with D tentatively TRBD1 (6 bases). There are 16 residues in the CDR3. The V gene's germline CDR1 is SEHNR and CDR2 FQNEAQ (reference sequence). CDR3 sequence (DNA): TGTGCCAGTAGCTTAGAGGTGAGGGGGGTTGGAAACACCATATATTTT. Its protein is CASSLEVRGVGNTIYF. The variable domain in full, completed from reference TRBV7-9 and TRBJ1-3, reads DTGVSQNPRHKITKRGQNVTFRCDPISEHNRLYWYRQTLGQGPEFLTYFQNEAQLEKSRLLSDRFSAERPKGSFSTLEIQRTEQGDSAMYLCASSLEVRGVGNTIYFGEGSWLTVV.

The rearrangement links TRBV6-6 to TRBJ2-7; TRBD2 matches at 12 bases. V lost 5 bases and J lost 5; bases outside the gene matches: 7. This CDR3 has 15 residues. From germline, CDR1 is MNHNY and CDR2 SVGAGI (reference sequence). The CDR3 loop is CASSDPSGRVDEQYF. CDR3 sequence (DNA): TGTGCCAGCAGTGACCCTAGCGGGAGGGTAGACGAGCAGTACTTC.

Regarding this clone: A far larger clone is one nucleotide away, so this likely arose from a read error. The sample carries other DNA sequences with the same CDR3. The J gene is TRBJ2-2, the V gene TRBV30, with 7 bases aligning to TRBD2. The germline gives CDR1 GTSNPN, CDR2 SVGIG (reference sequence). There are 15 residues in the CDR3. With V trimmed by 3 bases and J by 5 bases, 9 bases remained unmatched. The chain's CDR3 is CAWRSAGEDTGELFF. CDR3 DNA sequence: TGTGCCTGGAGGAGTGCGGGGGAGGATACCGGGGAGCTGTTTTTT.

The rearrangement links TRBV6-5 to TRBJ1-4, with TRBD1 as a possible D gene (5 bases). The CDR3 runs 16 residues. CDR1 and CDR2 (germline): MNHEY, SVGAGI. Between the trimmed V and J ends, which lost 7 bases and 6 bases, there was a span of 21 bases. CDR3 loop: CASTYINPRGDEKLFF. CDR3 sequence (DNA): TGTGCCAGCACTTATATTAACCCGAGGGGAGATGAAAAACTGTTTTTT.

This chain joins TRBV5-6 and TRBJ2-5; 7 nucleotides line up with TRBD2. J lost 5 bases, V lost 4 bases, and 14 bases had no gene match. This CDR3 has 16 amino acids. Germline CDR1 and CDR2: SGHDT and YYEEEE. Here the CDR3 DNA reads TGTGCCAGCAGCGGTACCGGGACGGGGGGTGCGGAGACCCAGTACTTC. Its protein is CASSGTGTGGAETQYF.

The chain recombines TRBV5-1 with TRBJ2-7; TRBD2 matches 7 bases. The junction had 7 bases not matched to a gene; V was cut back by 1 base and J by 0 bases. Germline V lookup: CDR1 SGHRS, CDR2 YFSETQ. The CDR3 loop spans 16 amino acids. CDR3 DNA sequence: TGCGCCAGCAGCTTGTTCTCGGGCGGGGGCTCCTACGAGCAGTACTTC. Protein sequence: CASSLFSGGGSYEQYF.

The genes are TRBV4-3 and TRBJ2-3, with D uncertain. CDR1 is LGHNA and CDR2 is YSLEER in the germline V gene. Trimming stripped 1 base from V and 0 bases from J, with 11 bases between. The CDR3 sequence is 16 residues long. The CDR3 spells CASSQGYLSSTDTQYF. CDR3 bases: TGCGCCAGCAGCCAAGGTTACCTCTCAAGCACAGATACGCAGTATTTT.

The rearrangement joins TRBV4-3 to TRBJ2-2, with D uncertain. Germline V gene data show CDR1 as LGHNA and CDR2 as YSLEER. There are 17 residues in the CDR3. V lost 0 bases to trimming and J lost 1 base, with 12 bases between them. For the CDR3, the DNA is TGCGCCAGCAGCCAAGAACACGGAAGCGTGAACACCGGGGAGCTGTTTTTT. Encoded protein: CASSQEHGSVNTGELFF.

The chain uses TRBV19 and TRBJ1-3; D is perhaps TRBD1 (6 bases). The CDR3 is made up of 13 amino acids. The V end lost 8 bases, the J end lost 2 bases, and 10 bases lay between the germline ends. Germline V gene lookup returns CDR1 LNHDA and CDR2 SQIVND (reference sequence). CDR3 bases: TGTGCCAGTGACAGGAGCCCTGGAAACACCATATATTTT. Protein: CASDRSPGNTIYF.

The gene calls are TRBV29-1 and TRBJ2-3, with no clear D. The length of the CDR3 is 14 residues. V lost 4 bases and J 0 bases, leaving 11 bases between the germline ends. The germline V gene has CDR1 SQVTM and CDR2 ANQGSEA. The CDR3 DNA is TGCAGCGTTGTAGAGGCGGCCAGCACAGATACGCAGTATTTT. Translation: CSVVEAASTDTQYF.

The chain joins TRBV10-2 to TRBJ2-1; 16 positions match TRBD2. Looked up from germline, CDR1 is WSHSY and CDR2 is SAAADI. The CDR3 is made up of 17 amino acids. Germline trimming cut 7 bases from V and 2 bases from J; bases unmatched to any gene: 5. CDR3 sequence reads: CASKGTSGRAPYNEQFF. Written as DNA, the CDR3 is TGCGCCAGCAAAGGGACTAGCGGGAGGGCCCCCTACAATGAGCAGTTCTTC.